The TCR beta chain described here comes from a study of technical replicates of blood from a few donors. Produced via immunoSEQ multiplex PCR; TCRdb's table is partial and in-frame only. Among about 100,000 clones listed, 85% to 95% were seen once. The CDR3 spans 16 residues. Germline V gene data show CDR1 as SQVTM and CDR2 as ANQGSEA. V trimming: 6 bases; J trimming: 8 bases; junction bases outside the gene matches: 16. The TCR sequence derives from a human donor in good health. This chain joins TRBV29-1 and TRBJ1-2, with 12 bases matching TRBD1. The sequencing input was T cells isolated from PBMCs. Here the CDR3 reads CSVSPLGDRGLKGYTF. The CDR3 DNA follows: TGCAGCGTGAGCCCCTTAGGGGACAGGGGGCTAAAGGGCTACACCTTC.